The 10 T cell receptor beta chains reported below all come from one sample, sequenced in a study of healthy donors' naive CD4 and CD8 T cells. A linear amplification protocol produced the TCR libraries from roughly 480 ng of total RNA. TCRdb processed the reads anew with MiXCR; each CDR3 protein has one entry. The table shows some 190,000 distinct CDR3 sequences, with 65% to 75% occurring only once. Sequencing was performed on naive CD4+ and CD8+ T cells sorted from blood, pooled from several donors. The receptors originated from a pool of human donors in good health; the sample pools cells from several healthy donors.

This clonotype came up once. The chain uses TRBV13 and TRBJ2-7; 7 positions match TRBD1. The CDR3 has 15 amino acids. After removal of 1 base from V and 2 bases from J, the junction contained 5 bases not matched to a gene. Germline V CDR1 and CDR2: PRHDT, FYEKMQ (reference sequence). CDR3 sequence reads: CASSLARQGAYEQYF. As DNA, the CDR3 is TGTGCCAGCAGCTTAGCCCGACAGGGCGCCTACGAGCAGTACTTC.

The rearrangement links TRBV29-1 to TRBJ2-1; 10 positions match TRBD2. V lost 0 bases to trimming and J lost 4 bases; unmatched junction nucleotides: 12. This CDR3 is built from 18 residues. Germline-derived CDR1 and CDR2 are SQVTM and ANQGSEA. In DNA form, the CDR3 reads TGCAGCGTTGAAGATGGGAGCGGGAGGGCCCTTACATACAATGAGCAGTTCTTC. The encoded protein is CSVEDGSGRALTYNEQFF.

The sample holds one count of this clonotype. The rearrangement joins TRBV19 to TRBJ1-1; TRBD1 matches 7 bases. CDR3 length: 14 amino acids. J lost 4 bases, V lost 6 bases, and 8 bases had no gene match. Per the germline V gene, CDR1 is LNHDA and CDR2 is SQIVND (reference sequence). CDR3 protein: CASRRQGLGTEAFF. The CDR3 nucleotides read TGTGCCAGTAGACGACAGGGCTTGGGCACTGAAGCTTTCTTT. Together with reference TRBV19 and TRBJ1-1, the CDR3 gives the full variable domain: DGGITQSPKYLFRKEGQNVTLSCEQNLNHDAMYWYRQDPGQGLRLIYYSQIVNDFQKGDIAEGYSVSREKKESFPLTVTSAQKNPTAFYLCASRRQGLGTEAFFGQGTRLTVV.

The V and J genes are TRBV4-3 and TRBJ2-3; 8 bases match TRBD2. Germline-derived CDR1 and CDR2 are LGHNA and YSLEER. This CDR3 region has 16 residues. V shed 1 base, J shed 5 bases, and the junction held 8 bases outside the gene matches. CDR3: CASSQALTSVGDTQYF. The CDR3 nucleotides read TGCGCCAGCAGCCAAGCGTTGACTAGCGTGGGAGATACGCAGTATTTT.

This rearrangement joins TRBV29-1 to TRBJ2-1, with D maybe TRBD1 (6 bases). Germline V lookup: CDR1 SQVTM, CDR2 ANQGSEA. This CDR3 is 12 amino acids long. The ends were cut back, 6 bases at V and 10 bases at J, with 16 bases in the middle. The chain's CDR3 is CSVGTGYQEQFF. As DNA, the CDR3 is TGCAGCGTGGGAACAGGGTACCAAGAGCAGTTCTTC.

This clonotype was seen more than once but under ten times. V and J are TRBV6-1 and TRBJ1-5; 7 bases line up with TRBD1. This CDR3 has 14 amino acids. The germline CDR1 and CDR2 sequences are MNHNS and SASEGT. The V segment lost 7 bases and the J segment 4 bases; nucleotides outside the gene matches: 7. The CDR3 is CASTMGQRNQPQHF. DNA of the CDR3: TGTGCCAGCACCATGGGACAGAGGAATCAGCCCCAGCATTTT.

J is TRBJ1-2 and V is TRBV5-4; D is uncertain. Germline V gene data show CDR1 as SGHNT and CDR2 as YYREEE (reference sequence). CDR3 length: 13 residues. V shed 0 bases and J shed 2 bases, with 5 bases lying between them. The CDR3 reads CASSLVGNYGYTF. The CDR3 DNA reads as TGTGCCAGCAGCTTGGTCGGAAACTATGGCTACACCTTC.

V usage is TRBV18 and J usage is TRBJ2-7; TRBD1 is a possible D gene (5 bases). This CDR3 has 15 residues. Trimming left V 3 bases short and J 2 bases short, with 14 bases between. Germline-derived CDR1 and CDR2 are KGHSH and LQKENI. The CDR3 is CASSPSTVNTYEQYF. The CDR3 nucleotides are TGTGCCAGCTCACCGTCGACAGTTAATACCTACGAGCAGTACTTC.

The genes are TRBV4-3 and TRBJ1-2; D perhaps matches TRBD1 (5 bases). This CDR3 comprises 13 residues. Trimming stripped 3 bases from V and 6 bases from J, with 11 bases between. Germline CDR1 is LGHNA and CDR2 is YSLEER. CDR3 region: CASSQGTRDGYTF. CDR3 DNA: TGCGCCAGCAGCCAGGGGACCAGAGATGGCTACACCTTC.

A single count supports this clonotype. The chain joins TRBV6-1 to TRBJ1-5; no definite D call. Deletions cut 5 bases from V and 5 bases from J, with 10 bases between. Germline CDR1 is MNHNS and CDR2 is SASEGT. The CDR3 has 13 residues. CDR3 DNA: TGTGCCAGCAGTAAAGAGGGAGATCAGCCCCAGCATTTT. It specifies CASSKEGDQPQHF.